This passage covers 20 T cell receptor beta chains from one sample sequenced in a study of blood T cell repertoires in COVID-19. Repertoires were generated with immunoSEQ multiplex PCR, while TCRdb's copy carries only in-frame clones and drops some. The data show some 240,000 clones, over 75% seen once. What was sequenced was peripheral blood. The origin of the receptors is a woman between 65 and 79 years old with COVID-19, enrolled during active disease.

The CDR3 DNA reads TGTGCCAGTAGTCCGAGGTCAGGGGGCGAGACCTATGGCTACACCTTC. The encoded protein is CASSPRSGGETYGYTF. The J gene is TRBJ1-2, the V gene TRBV19; 8 bases are a match to TRBD1. The CDR3 is made up of 16 amino acids. Per the germline V gene, CDR1 is LNHDA and CDR2 is SQIVND (reference sequence). The V and J ends lost 5 bases and 4 bases, in that order; junction bases with no gene match: 12.

The CDR3 protein is CASSPFDREGEQYF. In nucleotides, the CDR3 is TGTGCCAGCTCACCCTTCGACAGGGAAGGCGAGCAGTACTTC. V usage is TRBV18 and J usage is TRBJ2-7, with 7 bases that match TRBD1. The ends lost 3 bases at V and 6 bases at J; junction bases unmatched: 8. CDR1 and CDR2 (germline): KGHSH, LQKENI. The CDR3 sequence is 14 residues long.

V and J are TRBV4-2 and TRBJ2-2, with TRBD2 identical over 10 bases. Germline V gives CDR1 LGHNA, CDR2 YNFKEQ. With 4 bases clipped from V and 5 bases from J, the junction kept 7 bases outside the gene matches. The CDR3 consists of 16 residues. The CDR3 nucleotides read TGTGCCAGCAGCCTTCGACTAGCGGGTGGGACCGGGGAGCTGTTTTTT. It specifies CASSLRLAGGTGELFF.

The rearrangement joins TRBV27 to TRBJ2-2, with 7 bases aligning to TRBD2. Per the germline V gene, CDR1 is MNHEY and CDR2 is SMNVEV (reference sequence). J was trimmed by 6 bases and V by 6 bases; bases with no gene match: 7. The CDR3 contains 14 residues. CDR3 nucleotides: TGTGCCAGCAGAATCGGCGGGAGCTCCGGGGAGCTGTTTTTT. It is translated as CASRIGGSSGELFF.

This clone was seen a single time. V gene TRBV28 combines with J gene TRBJ1-2; the D gene is possibly TRBD1 (6 bases). Germline CDR1 reads MDHEN; CDR2 reads SYDVKM. The CDR3 runs to 14 residues. Trimming removed 2 bases from V and 6 bases from J, with 13 bases in between. DNA of the CDR3: TGTGCCAGCAGTTTAGAATGGCAGGGGAATGGCTACACCTTC. This translates into CASSLEWQGNGYTF.

The chain links TRBV7-2 to TRBJ1-5; TRBD1 might be the D (6 bases). Trimming took 2 bases from V and 0 from J, leaving 11 bases between them. Germline CDR1 SGHTA, CDR2 FQGNSA. The CDR3 has 16 residues. The CDR3 DNA reads as TGTGCCAGCAGCTTAAAGTGGACAGCTAGCAATCAGCCCCAGCATTTT. Encoded protein: CASSLKWTASNQPQHF.

The genes are TRBV30 and TRBJ1-6; tentatively, D is TRBD1 (5 bases). Germline V gives CDR1 GTSNPN, CDR2 SVGIG (reference sequence). V lost 8 bases and J 10 bases, leaving 15 bases between the germline ends. CDR3 length equals 12 residues. CDR3 DNA: TGTGCCCGGGTCAGGGCGGGGTCACCCCTCCACTTT. Translated, it gives CARVRAGSPLHF.

This clone appeared once. The rearrangement joins TRBV29-1 to TRBJ2-7, with D possibly being TRBD2 (6 bases). Germline CDR1 reads SQVTM; CDR2 reads ANQGSEA. V lost 2 bases and J lost 2, with 10 bases in between. This CDR3 spans 13 amino acids. The CDR3 coding sequence is TGCAGCGTTGAAATCGGCGGGACCTACGAGCAGTACTTC. As protein: CSVEIGGTYEQYF.

This clone was seen only a few times. The rearrangement joins TRBV19 to TRBJ2-2; tentatively, D is TRBD1 (6 bases). The CDR3 runs to 17 residues. Germline V CDR1 and CDR2: LNHDA, SQIVND (reference sequence). V lost 1 base and J lost 1, with 13 bases in between. The CDR3 sequence: CASSIAPGHQNTGELFF. The DNA of the CDR3 is TGTGCCAGTAGTATAGCCCCGGGACACCAGAACACCGGGGAGCTGTTTTTT.

The J gene is TRBJ1-3, the V gene TRBV28, with TRBD1 as a possible D gene (5 bases). The germline gives CDR1 MDHEN, CDR2 SYDVKM. This CDR3 spans 14 amino acids. Trimming left V 10 bases short and J 0 bases short, with 13 bases between. CDR3 sequence: CATTRGSSGNTIYF. The CDR3 nucleotides are TGTGCCACGACTAGGGGCAGCTCTGGAAACACCATATATTTT.

The chain has TRBV30 and TRBJ1-5; unclear D gene. The CDR3 is made up of 14 amino acids. Trimming pared 6 bases from V and 3 bases from J, leaving 15 bases between. CDR1 and CDR2 (germline): GTSNPN, SVGIG (reference sequence). The DNA for the CDR3 is TGTGCCTGTCAATCGGTAACAGTCAATCAGCCCCAGCATTTT. This gives the protein CACQSVTVNQPQHF.

The chain recombines TRBV4-3 with TRBJ2-3; TRBD2 matches 11 bases. CDR3 length: 15 amino acids. Germline V gene data show CDR1 as LGHNA and CDR2 as YSLEER. V was clipped by 8 bases and J by 3 bases; unmatched bases: 7. CDR3 coding DNA: TGCGCCAGCGCCGGGACTAGCGGATCTACAGATACGCAGTATTTT. Protein product: CASAGTSGSTDTQYF.

The chain joins TRBV21-1 to TRBJ1-1; the table's D call, TRBD1, was not checked against the DNA. TRBV21-1 is described as a pseudogene. The CDR3 sequence is 12 residues long. Here the CDR3 reads CASRTADTEAFF. CDR3 DNA sequence: TGTGCCAGCCGGACAGCAGACACTGAAGCTTTCTTT.

The genes are TRBV7-2 and TRBJ1-5; D gene uncertain. CDR3 length: 16 residues. V was pared by 3 bases and J by 0 bases, with 12 bases between. The germline gives CDR1 SGHTA, CDR2 FQGNSA. The CDR3, as DNA: TGTGCCAGCAGCTTTTCGAGGGCAAATAGCAATCAGCCCCAGCATTTT. Translated, it gives CASSFSRANSNQPQHF.

The V gene is TRBV5-6, the J gene TRBJ2-7; D tentatively fits TRBD1 or TRBD2 (11 bases each). Germline values: CDR1 SGHDT, CDR2 YYEEEE. This CDR3 contains 17 residues. Trimming removed 4 bases from V and 12 bases from J, with 32 bases in between. This CDR3 reads CASSTGTGGTSGPRRYF. CDR3 DNA: TGTGCCAGCAGCACCGGGACAGGGGGGACTAGCGGCCCCCGAAGGTACTTC.

The chain recombines TRBV23-1 with TRBJ2-7; 9 bases line up with TRBD2. TRBV23-1 is an ORF for which the function is uncertain. This CDR3 comprises 15 residues. The V gene end was trimmed by 0 bases and the J gene end by 3 bases; junction bases not matched to a gene: 3. CDR3 in amino acids: CASSQSTREGYEQYF. The CDR3 nucleotides read TGCGCCAGCAGTCAATCAACGCGGGAGGGCTACGAGCAGTACTTC.

The chain uses TRBV3-1 (or the pseudogene TRBV3-2) and TRBJ2-1, with 8 positions matching TRBD2. Germline V gene data show CDR1 as LGHDT and CDR2 as YNNKEL (reference sequence). The CDR3 is 13 residues long. J was trimmed by 9 bases and V by 4 bases; bases with no gene match: 5. The chain's CDR3 is CASSRGTSREQFF. The CDR3 DNA reads TGTGCCAGCAGCCGTGGGACTAGTCGTGAGCAGTTCTTC.

The chain links TRBV28 to TRBJ2-5; 12 nucleotides line up with TRBD2. This CDR3 comprises 16 residues. Per the germline V gene, CDR1 is MDHEN and CDR2 is SYDVKM. V lost 5 bases and J lost 0; bases outside the gene matches: 4. DNA of the CDR3: TGTGCCAGCAGTCGGACTAGCGGGACGTACCAAGAGACCCAGTACTTC. As protein: CASSRTSGTYQETQYF.

This clone was observed a single time. The chain recombines TRBV19 with TRBJ2-6; D gene uncertain. Trimming took 7 bases from V and 0 from J, leaving 7 bases between them. The CDR3 runs to 14 residues. Germline V gives CDR1 LNHDA, CDR2 SQIVND (reference sequence). CDR3 region: CASTTVSGANVLTF. CDR3 coding DNA: TGTGCCAGTACCACAGTCTCTGGGGCCAACGTCCTGACTTTC.

CDR3 amino acids: CAISGITGSSYNEQFF. CDR3 coding DNA: TGTGCCATCAGTGGAATTACAGGGAGCTCCTACAATGAGCAGTTCTTC. The rearrangement links TRBV10-3 to TRBJ2-1, with a possible D match to TRBD1 (6 bases). V lost 4 bases and J 0 bases, leaving 13 bases between the germline ends. The CDR3 runs to 16 residues. Germline CDR1 and CDR2: ENHRY and SYGVKD.